Shown below are 4 T cell receptor beta chains from a single sample sequenced in a study of blood T cell repertoires in COVID-19. Sequenced by immunoSEQ multiplex PCR; TCRdb stores in-frame clones only, minus some. This table holds fewer than 80,000 clones, over 70% found once. Sequencing was performed on peripheral blood. The receptors come from a man aged 55 to 70 with acute or convalescent COVID-19.

This clone was observed once. The rearrangement uses TRBV7-9 and TRBJ2-7; D possibly corresponds to TRBD2 (5 bases). Trimming cost V 1 base and J 11 bases, with 6 bases left between them. Germline values: CDR1 SEHNR, CDR2 FQNEAQ (reference sequence). CDR3 length equals 10 residues. This CDR3 is CASSLVEEYV. The CDR3 region has the DNA TGTGCCAGCAGCTTAGTGGAGGAGTACGTC.

The rearrangement uses TRBV7-4 and TRBJ1-2, with D unresolved. This CDR3 contains 11 residues. Germline assignment: CDR1 SGHVT and CDR2 SQSDAQ. V lost 4 bases to trimming and J lost 5 bases, with 5 bases between them. The CDR3 nucleotides read TGTGCCAGCAGCTCGGGGTATGGCTACACCTTC. Translated, it gives CASSSGYGYTF.

This clone was seen more than once but under ten times. This rearrangement joins TRBV24-1 to TRBJ1-1; the D gene is possibly TRBD1 (5 bases). Trimming shortened V by 10 bases and J by 4 bases, and 12 bases separated the two germline ends. The CDR3 spans 12 residues. In germline, CDR1 is KGHDR, CDR2 SFDVKD. The CDR3 nucleotides are TGTGCCACTCAGGGTTCGGGCACTGAAGCTTTCTTT. Translation: CATQGSGTEAFF.

The CDR3 coding sequence is TGTGCCAGCAGCCCACGGGGAGCGGGGAGCGAGGGGGAGACCCAGTACTTC. Amino acid sequence: CASSPRGAGSEGETQYF. This chain joins TRBV2 and TRBJ2-5; 7 nucleotides align to TRBD2. The V gene end was trimmed by 6 bases and the J gene end by 5 bases; junction bases not matched to a gene: 18. The germline CDR1 and CDR2 sequences are SNHLY and FYNNEI. This CDR3 has 17 amino acids.